Listed below are T cell receptor beta chains from one sample, sequenced in a study of blood T cell repertoires in COVID-19. Repertoires were generated with immunoSEQ multiplex PCR, while TCRdb's copy carries only in-frame clones and drops some. Among approximately 400,000 clones listed, approximately 90% were seen once. Source material: PBMCs or T cells enriched from blood (not recorded which). The receptors here all came from a young woman who had recovered from COVID-19. The CDR3 runs from the conserved cysteine through the conserved F or W. A D gene is named only where the DNA matches it firmly. Where a row states a size, it is once, few, many or the class of an expanded clone; other rows omit it.

v_call	d_call	j_call	clone_size	cdr3_aa	cdr3_nt
TRBV7-2	.	TRBJ1-5	.	CASSLAGGFNQPQHF	TGTGCCAGCAGCTTAGCTGGCGGATTCAATCAGCCCCAGCATTTT
TRBV27	TRBD1	TRBJ2-1	.	CASSFETGNDEQFF	TGTGCCAGCAGTTTCGAGACAGGGAACGATGAGCAGTTCTTC
TRBV6-5	TRBD1	TRBJ2-7	.	CASRGGTGKPYEQYF	TGTGCCAGCAGAGGAGGGACAGGGAAGCCCTACGAGCAGTACTTC
TRBV9	.	TRBJ1-1	.	CASSLTGGTTEAFF	TGTGCCAGCAGCCTTACCGGGGGTACCACTGAAGCTTTCTTT
TRBV15	.	TRBJ1-4	.	CATRPRSGTNEKLFF	TGTGCCACCAGACCACGTTCCGGGACTAATGAAAAACTGTTTTTT
TRBV3-1/TRBV3-2	.	TRBJ2-7	.	CASSQPGAYEQYF	TGTGCCAGCAGCCAGCCCGGGGCCTACGAGCAGTACTTC
TRBV21-1	.	TRBJ2-3	.	CASSSLVVAGGPNTQYF	TGTGCCAGCAGCTCCCTCGTGGTAGCGGGGGGGCCCAATACGCAGTATTTT
TRBV15	TRBD1	TRBJ1-4	.	CATSRLQGAQTNEKLFF	TGTGCCACCAGCAGATTACAGGGGGCGCAGACTAATGAAAAACTGTTTTTT
TRBV11-3	.	TRBJ2-2	.	CASSPGVGATGELFF	TGTGCCAGCAGCCCAGGGGTCGGGGCCACCGGGGAGCTGTTTTTT
TRBV29-1	.	TRBJ1-2	few	CSVHRRGMRPYGYTF	TGCAGCGTCCATCGTCGGGGGATGCGGCCCTATGGCTACACCTTC
TRBV4-1	TRBD1	TRBJ1-1	.	CASSQHHRDRGFEAFF	TGCGCCAGCAGCCAACACCACCGGGACAGGGGTTTTGAAGCTTTCTTT
TRBV6-2/TRBV6-3	TRBD2	TRBJ2-7	few	CASSQAQAGGSRYF	TGTGCCAGCAGTCAGGCCCAAGCGGGGGGTTCGAGGTACTTC
TRBV6-5	.	TRBJ1-6	.	CASSYPLSSYNSPLHF	TGTGCCAGCAGTTACCCGCTGAGCTCCTATAATTCACCCCTCCACTTT
TRBV19	TRBD1	TRBJ1-2	.	CASSAGTGQPVVYGYTF	TGTGCCAGTAGTGCGGGGACAGGGCAACCTGTGGTCTATGGCTACACCTTC
TRBV3-1/TRBV3-2	TRBD1	TRBJ2-2	.	CASSQPPGQAYTGELFF	TGTGCCAGCAGCCAGCCCCCGGGACAGGCGTACACCGGGGAGCTGTTTTTT
TRBV2	TRBD1	TRBJ2-2	.	CASSLGQGGELFF	TGTGCCAGCAGTCTCGGACAGGGTGGGGAGCTGTTTTTT
TRBV5-6	.	TRBJ2-7	.	CASSQGGEQYF	TGTGCCAGCAGCCAGGGGGGCGAGCAGTACTTC
TRBV6-5	.	TRBJ1-4	.	CASSARSATNEKLFF	TGTGCCAGCAGCGCTAGGAGCGCAACTAATGAAAAACTGTTTTTT
TRBV5-6	.	TRBJ2-7	.	CASSLSGISYEQYF	TGTGCCAGCAGCTTGTCAGGTATCAGCTACGAGCAGTACTTC
TRBV11-3	.	TRBJ1-1	.	CASSRKGGSEAFF	TGTGCCAGCAGCCGTAAGGGGGGGTCGGAAGCTTTCTTT
TRBV9	TRBD2	TRBJ2-3	.	CASSVGPSGVSTDTQYF	TGTGCCAGCAGCGTAGGACCTAGCGGGGTAAGCACAGATACGCAGTATTTT
TRBV12-3/TRBV12-4	TRBD1	TRBJ1-1	.	CASRQGAAFF	TGTGCCAGCAGACAGGGGGCAGCTTTCTTT